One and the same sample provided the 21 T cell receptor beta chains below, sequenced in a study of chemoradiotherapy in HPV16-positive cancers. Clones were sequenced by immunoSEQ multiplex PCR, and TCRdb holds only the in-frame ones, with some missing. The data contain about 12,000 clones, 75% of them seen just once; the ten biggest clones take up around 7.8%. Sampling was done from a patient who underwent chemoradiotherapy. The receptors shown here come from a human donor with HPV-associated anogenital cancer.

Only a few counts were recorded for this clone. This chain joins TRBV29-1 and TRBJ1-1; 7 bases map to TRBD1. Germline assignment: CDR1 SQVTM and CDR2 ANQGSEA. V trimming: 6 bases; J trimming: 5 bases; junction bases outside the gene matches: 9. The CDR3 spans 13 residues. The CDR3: CSVVTGVFTEAFF. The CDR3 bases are TGCAGCGTGGTCACAGGGGTCTTTACTGAAGCTTTCTTT.

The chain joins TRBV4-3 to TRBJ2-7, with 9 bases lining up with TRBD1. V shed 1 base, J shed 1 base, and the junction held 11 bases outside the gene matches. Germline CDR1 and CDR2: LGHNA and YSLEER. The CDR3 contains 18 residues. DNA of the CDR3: TGCGCCAGCAGCCAAGGTAACCAACAGGGGGCGAGGTCCTACGAGCAGTACTTC. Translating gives CASSQGNQQGARSYEQYF.

CDR3 nucleotide sequence: TGTGCCACCAGCGCCCGACTCCTGGGCGGACTAGCGAGCTACACCGGGGAGCTGTTTTTT. Protein: CATSARLLGGLASYTGELFF. V is TRBV15 and J is TRBJ2-2, with 9 bases that match TRBD2. Germline V gives CDR1 LNHNV, CDR2 YYDKDF (reference sequence). V was clipped by 5 bases and J by 3 bases; unmatched bases: 19. The CDR3 runs to 20 residues. The whole variable domain, remainder taken from reference TRBV15 and TRBJ2-2, is DAMVIQNPRYQVTQFGKPVTLSCSQTLNHNVMYWYQQKSSQAPKLLFHYYDKDFNNEADTPDNFQSRRPNTSFCFLDIRSPGLGDTAMYLCATSARLLGGLASYTGELFFGEGSRLTVL.

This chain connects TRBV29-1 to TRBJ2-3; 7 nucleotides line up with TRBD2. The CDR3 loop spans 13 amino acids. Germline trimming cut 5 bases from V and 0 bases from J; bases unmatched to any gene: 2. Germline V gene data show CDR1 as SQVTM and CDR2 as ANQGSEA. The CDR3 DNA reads TGCAGCGTTCAGCGGGGTAGCACAGATACGCAGTATTTT. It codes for CSVQRGSTDTQYF.

This CDR3 is CSVVGQAQQYEQYF. CDR3 DNA: TGCAGCGTTGTTGGTCAGGCCCAACAATACGAGCAGTACTTC. This rearrangement joins TRBV29-1 to TRBJ2-7, with unresolved D. CDR1 and CDR2 from the germline V gene are SQVTM and ANQGSEA. V lost 4 bases and J 4 bases, leaving 17 bases between the germline ends. This CDR3 is 14 amino acids long.

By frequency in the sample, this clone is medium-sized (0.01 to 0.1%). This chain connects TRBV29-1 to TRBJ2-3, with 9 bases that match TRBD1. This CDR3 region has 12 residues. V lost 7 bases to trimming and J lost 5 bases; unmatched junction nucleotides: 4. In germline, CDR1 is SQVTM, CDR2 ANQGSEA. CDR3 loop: CSAQTGGDTQYF. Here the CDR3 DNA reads TGCAGCGCTCAGACAGGGGGAGATACGCAGTATTTT.

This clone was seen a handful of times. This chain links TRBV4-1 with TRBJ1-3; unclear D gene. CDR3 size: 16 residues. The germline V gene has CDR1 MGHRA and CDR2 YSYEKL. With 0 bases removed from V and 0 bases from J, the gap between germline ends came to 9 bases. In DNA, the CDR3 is TGCGCCAGCAGCCAAGATCCTGGGGACTCTGGAAACACCATATATTTT. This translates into CASSQDPGDSGNTIYF.

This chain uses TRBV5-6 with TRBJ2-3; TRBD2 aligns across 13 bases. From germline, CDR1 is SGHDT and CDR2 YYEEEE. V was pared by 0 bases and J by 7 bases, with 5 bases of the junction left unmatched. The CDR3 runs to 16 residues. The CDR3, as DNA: TGTGCCAGCAGCTTGGAAACTAGCGGGAGGGTGAATACGCAGTATTTT. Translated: CASSLETSGRVNTQYF.

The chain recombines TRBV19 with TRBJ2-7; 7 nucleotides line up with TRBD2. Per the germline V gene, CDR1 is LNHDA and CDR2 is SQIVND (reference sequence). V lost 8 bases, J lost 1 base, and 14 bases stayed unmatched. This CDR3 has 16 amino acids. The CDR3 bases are TGTGCCAGTTCTTTGCCCATGGGCGGGGGATCCTACGAGCAGTACTTC. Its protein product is CASSLPMGGGSYEQYF.

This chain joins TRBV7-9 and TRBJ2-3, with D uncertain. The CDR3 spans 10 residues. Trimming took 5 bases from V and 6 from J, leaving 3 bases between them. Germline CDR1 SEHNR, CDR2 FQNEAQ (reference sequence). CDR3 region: CASSGDTQYF. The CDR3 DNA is TGTGCCAGCAGCGGTGATACGCAGTATTTT.

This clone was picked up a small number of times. CDR3 amino acids: CASSKGTGNQPQHF. The CDR3 DNA is TGTGCCAGCAGCAAAGGGACAGGGAATCAGCCCCAGCATTTT. The gene calls are TRBV27 and TRBJ1-5; 9 bases match TRBD1. The junction had 4 bases not matched to a gene; V was cut back by 6 bases and J by 4 bases. The CDR3 length is 14 residues. The germline CDR1 and CDR2 sequences are MNHEY and SMNVEV (reference sequence).

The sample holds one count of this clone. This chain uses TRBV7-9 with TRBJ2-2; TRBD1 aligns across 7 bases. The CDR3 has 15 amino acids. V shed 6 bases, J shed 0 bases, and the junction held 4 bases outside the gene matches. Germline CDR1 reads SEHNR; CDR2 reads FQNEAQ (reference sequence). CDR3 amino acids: CASSRQGTNTGELFF. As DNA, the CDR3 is TGTGCCAGCAGTCGACAGGGAACGAACACCGGGGAGCTGTTTTTT.

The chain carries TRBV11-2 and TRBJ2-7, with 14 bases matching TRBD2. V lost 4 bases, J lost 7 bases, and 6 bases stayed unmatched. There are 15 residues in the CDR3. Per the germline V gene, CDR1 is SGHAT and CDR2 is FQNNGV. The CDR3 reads CASSSTSGRVREQYF. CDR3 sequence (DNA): TGTGCCAGCAGCTCGACTAGCGGGAGGGTAAGGGAGCAGTACTTC. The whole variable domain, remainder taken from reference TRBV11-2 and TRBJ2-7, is EAGVAQSPRYKIIEKRQSVAFWCNPISGHATLYWYQQILGQGPKLLIQFQNNGVVDDSQLPKDRFSAERLKGVDSTLKIQPAKLEDSAVYLCASSSTSGRVREQYFGPGTRLTVT.

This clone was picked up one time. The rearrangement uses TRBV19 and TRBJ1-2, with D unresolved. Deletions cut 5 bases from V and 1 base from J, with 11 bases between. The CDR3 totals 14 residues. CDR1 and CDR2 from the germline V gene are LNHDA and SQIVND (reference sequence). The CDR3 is CASSSTGGNYGYTF. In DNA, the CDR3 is TGTGCCAGTAGTTCCACCGGAGGTAACTATGGCTACACCTTC.

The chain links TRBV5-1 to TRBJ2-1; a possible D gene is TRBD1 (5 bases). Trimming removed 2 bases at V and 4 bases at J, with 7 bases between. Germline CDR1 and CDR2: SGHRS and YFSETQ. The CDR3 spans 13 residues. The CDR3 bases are TGCGCCAGCAGCTTTGACAGTTACAATGAGCAGTTCTTC. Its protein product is CASSFDSYNEQFF.

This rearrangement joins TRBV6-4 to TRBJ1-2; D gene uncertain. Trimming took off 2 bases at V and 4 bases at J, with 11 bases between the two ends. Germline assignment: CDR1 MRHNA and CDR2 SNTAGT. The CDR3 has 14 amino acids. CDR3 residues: CASSDGEEGYGYTF. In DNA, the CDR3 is TGTGCCAGCAGTGACGGGGAAGAGGGCTATGGCTACACCTTC.

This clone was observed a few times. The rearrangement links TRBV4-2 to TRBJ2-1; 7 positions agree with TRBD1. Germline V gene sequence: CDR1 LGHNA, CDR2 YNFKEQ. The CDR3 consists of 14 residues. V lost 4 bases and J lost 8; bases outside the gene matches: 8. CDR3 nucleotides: TGTGCCAGCAGCCCACGACAGGGAGCAGATGAGCAGTTCTTC. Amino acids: CASSPRQGADEQFF.

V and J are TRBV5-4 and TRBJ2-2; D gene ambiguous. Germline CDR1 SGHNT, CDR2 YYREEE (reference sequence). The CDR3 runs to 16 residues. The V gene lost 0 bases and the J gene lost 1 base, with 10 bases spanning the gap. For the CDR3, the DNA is TGTGCCAGCAGCTTGGCCACGTCTTGGAACACCGGGGAGCTGTTTTTT. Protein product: CASSLATSWNTGELFF.

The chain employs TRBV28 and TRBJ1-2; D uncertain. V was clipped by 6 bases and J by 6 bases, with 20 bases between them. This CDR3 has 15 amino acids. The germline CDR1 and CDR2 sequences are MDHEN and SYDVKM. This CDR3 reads CASRKAGSSSDGYTF. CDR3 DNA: TGTGCCAGCAGGAAAGCCGGCAGCAGCTCGGATGGCTACACCTTC.

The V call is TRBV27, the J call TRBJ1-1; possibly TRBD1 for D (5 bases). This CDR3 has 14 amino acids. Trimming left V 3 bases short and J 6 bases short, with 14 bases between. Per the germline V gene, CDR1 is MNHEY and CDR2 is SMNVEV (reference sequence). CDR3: CASSLSGGFSEAFF. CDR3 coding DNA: TGTGCCAGCAGTTTGTCTGGGGGGTTCTCTGAAGCTTTCTTT.

CDR3: CASSQGLAGSYEQYF. The CDR3 DNA sequence: TGCGCCAGCAGCCAAGGACTAGCGGGCTCCTACGAGCAGTACTTC. The chain carries TRBV4-1 and TRBJ2-7; 10 nucleotides agree with TRBD2. From germline, CDR1 is MGHRA and CDR2 YSYEKL. V gave up 1 base and J gave up 0 bases; unmatched junction bases: 0. There are 15 residues in the CDR3.